This T cell receptor beta chain appears in the sequencing data of a study of cytomegalovirus exposure and HLA in healthy donors. Study outcomes and limitations: Previously analyzed data showed that most TCR beta V segments were productive at a frequency of about 87% or about 30%.

V was clipped by 10 bases and J by 5 bases; unmatched bases: 3. Germline V gene sequence: CDR1 ENHRY, CDR2 SYGVKD. The CDR3 extends over 12 amino acids. Primers for the PCR totalled 60 Vbeta and 13 Jbeta. Only in-frame clones appear in the TCRdb table, and some are missing; sequencing was by immunoSEQ multiplex PCR. The sample carries under 250,000 clones, over 80% recorded once. The count of this clone is one. The antigen remains undetermined. This chain uses TRBV10-3 with TRBJ1-1; 11 nucleotides match TRBD1. This receptor was taken from a boy between 2 and 10 years old in good health and CMV-seronegative. The sequenced material came from PBMCs. The CDR3 region is CATGQGETEAFF. CDR3 in DNA: TGTGCCACGGGACAGGGGGAGACTGAAGCTTTCTTT.